A selection of T cell receptor beta chains follows, all from one sample in a study of T cell responses to AZD1222 COVID-19 vaccine. TCRdb's table, derived via immunoSEQ multiplex PCR, lists solely in-frame clones and lacks some. Among approximately 150,000 clones, about 91% were seen once, and the ten largest hold less than 2.5%. This material consisted of peripheral blood, taken on day 0 of AZD1222 vaccination. The receptors stem from an adult in good health. CDR3s include the opening cysteine and the closing phenylalanine or tryptophan. Each record gives: J gene, D gene, V gene, clone size, CDR3 protein, CDR3 DNA. A D gene is named only where the DNA matches it firmly. The size entry is marked missing in some rows and otherwise reads once, few, many or a size class.

TRBJ1-2	TRBD1	TRBV7-2	few	CASSPANQGASYGYTF	TGTGCCAGCAGCCCCGCCAATCAGGGGGCTAGCTATGGCTACACCTTC
TRBJ1-5	NA	TRBV3-1/TRBV3-2	once	CASSQDSEQNNQPQHF	TGTGCCAGCAGCCAAGATTCGGAACAGAACAATCAGCCCCAGCATTTT
TRBJ2-5	NA	TRBV5-1	NA	CASSSQTGTQYF	TGCGCCAGCAGCTCCCAAACGGGGACCCAGTACTTC
TRBJ2-7	TRBD1	TRBV29-1	NA	CSVVETGVEQYF	TGCAGCGTTGTGGAGACAGGGGTTGAGCAGTACTTC
TRBJ1-3	NA	TRBV5-1	NA	CASSLGVGASGNTIYF	TGCGCCAGCAGCTTGGGAGTGGGGGCTTCCGGAAACACCATATATTTT
TRBJ2-1	TRBD2	TRBV6-4	NA	CASSDQYSGGSYNEQFF	TGTGCCAGCAGTGATCAATATAGCGGGGGATCCTACAATGAGCAGTTCTTC
TRBJ1-5	NA	TRBV19	NA	CASTTRPGEQPQHF	TGTGCCAGTACCACCAGGCCCGGCGAGCAGCCCCAGCATTTT
TRBJ1-6	NA	TRBV5-1	NA	CASSLDGTNSPLHF	TGCGCCAGCAGCTTGGATGGTACCAATTCACCCCTCCACTTT
TRBJ2-3	NA	TRBV25-1	NA	CASNQGGVGTQYF	TGTGCCAGCAACCAGGGGGGGGTAGGTACGCAGTATTTT
TRBJ2-6	NA	TRBV21-1	NA	CASNRDIPDSGANVLTF	TGTGCCAGCAACCGGGACATACCAGACTCTGGGGCCAACGTCCTGACTTTC
TRBJ2-3	TRBD2	TRBV5-6	NA	CASSLASGLTDTQYF	TGTGCCAGCAGCCTGGCTAGCGGACTCACAGATACGCAGTATTTT
TRBJ1-1	NA	TRBV7-9	once	CASSLAAENTEAFF	TGTGCCAGCAGCTTAGCGGCGGAGAACACTGAAGCTTTCTTT
TRBJ2-3	NA	TRBV4-1	NA	CASSQLLIRDTQYF	TGCGCCAGCAGCCAGCTCCTGATCAGAGATACGCAGTATTTT
TRBJ1-5	NA	TRBV7-9	NA	CASSYTGDQPQHF	TGTGCCAGCAGCTATACGGGGGATCAGCCCCAGCATTTT
TRBJ1-3	NA	TRBV28	NA	CASSPGRSGNTIYF	TGTGCCAGCAGTCCCGGAAGGTCTGGAAACACCATATATTTT
TRBJ2-5	NA	TRBV7-2	NA	CASSLVSLGGETQYF	TGTGCCAGCAGCTTGGTGTCCTTAGGCGGGGAGACCCAGTACTTC
TRBJ2-1	NA	TRBV4-3	NA	CASSQVLQGGYNEQFF	TGCGCCAGCAGCCAAGTCTTACAGGGGGGGTACAATGAGCAGTTCTTC
TRBJ2-1	TRBD1	TRBV7-6	NA	CASSSGQGEIGNEQFF	TGTGCCAGCAGCTCGGGACAGGGGGAAATCGGCAATGAGCAGTTCTTC
TRBJ2-7	NA	TRBV5-5	NA	CASSPLFSPGVGEQYF	TGTGCCAGCAGCCCCTTATTCAGTCCCGGGGTTGGCGAGCAGTACTTC
TRBJ2-3	TRBD1	TRBV6-4	NA	CASSALSGTGSDTQYF	TGTGCCAGCAGTGCGCTTTCCGGGACAGGAAGTGATACGCAGTATTTT
TRBJ2-7	NA	TRBV3-1/TRBV3-2	NA	CASSQGELADYYEQYF	TGTGCCAGCAGCCAAGGTGAGTTAGCGGACTACTACGAGCAGTACTTC
TRBJ1-1	TRBD1	TRBV10-1	NA	CASSEGQGVAFF	TGCGCCAGCAGTGAAGGACAGGGGGTAGCTTTCTTT